Sequencing of this T cell receptor beta chain was carried out in a study of blood T cells in healthy people across ages. The V end was cut by 2 bases, the J end by 11 bases, with 18 bases between. The CDR3 has 14 residues. Looked up from germline, CDR1 is LGHDT and CDR2 is YNNKEL (reference sequence). Sample-barcoded 5' priming and a J-beta primer mix drove a second PCR of roughly 6 to 12 cycles. TCRdb reprocessed the 5' RACE reads with MiXCR, giving one entry per CDR3 protein. The table records hundreds of thousands of distinct CDR3 sequences, 55% to 75% of them present only once. The material sequenced was blood. The chain carries TRBV3-1 and TRBJ1-1; D is perhaps TRBD1 (5 bases). The clonotype comes from a man aged 25-45 years in good health. CDR3 loop: CASSQITGSGTAFF. In DNA, the CDR3 is TGTGCCAGCAGCCAAATAACGGGTTCAGGGACGGCTTTCTTT.